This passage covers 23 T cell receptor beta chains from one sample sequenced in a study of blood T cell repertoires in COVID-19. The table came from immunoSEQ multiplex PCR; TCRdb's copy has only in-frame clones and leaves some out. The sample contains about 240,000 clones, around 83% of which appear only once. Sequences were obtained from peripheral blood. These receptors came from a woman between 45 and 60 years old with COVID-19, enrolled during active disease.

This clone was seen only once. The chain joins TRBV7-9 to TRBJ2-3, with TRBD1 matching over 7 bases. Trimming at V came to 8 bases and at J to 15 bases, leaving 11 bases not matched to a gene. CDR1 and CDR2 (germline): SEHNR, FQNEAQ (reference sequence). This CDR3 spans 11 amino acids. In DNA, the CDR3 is TGTGCCAGCGGACTTGGACAGGTATCATATTTT. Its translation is CASGLGQVSYF.

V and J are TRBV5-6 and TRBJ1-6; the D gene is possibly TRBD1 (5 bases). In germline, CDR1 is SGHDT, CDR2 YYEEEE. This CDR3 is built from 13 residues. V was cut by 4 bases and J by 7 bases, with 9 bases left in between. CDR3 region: CASSVQGNSPLHF. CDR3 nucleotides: TGTGCCAGCAGCGTGCAGGGAAATTCACCCCTCCACTTT. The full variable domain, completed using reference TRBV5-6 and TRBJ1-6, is DAGVTQSPTHLIKTRGQQVTLRCSPKSGHDTVSWYQQALGQGPQFIFQYYEEEERQRGNFPDRFSGHQFPNYSSELNVNALLLGDSALYLCASSVQGNSPLHFGNGTRLTVT.

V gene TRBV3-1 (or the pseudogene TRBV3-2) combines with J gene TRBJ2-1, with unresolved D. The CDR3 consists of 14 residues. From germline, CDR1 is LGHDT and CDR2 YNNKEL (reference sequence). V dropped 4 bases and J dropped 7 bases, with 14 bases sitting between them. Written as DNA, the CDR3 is TGTGCCAGCAGCCGTATGAGAGAGAGGAATGAGCAGTTCTTC. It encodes CASSRMRERNEQFF.

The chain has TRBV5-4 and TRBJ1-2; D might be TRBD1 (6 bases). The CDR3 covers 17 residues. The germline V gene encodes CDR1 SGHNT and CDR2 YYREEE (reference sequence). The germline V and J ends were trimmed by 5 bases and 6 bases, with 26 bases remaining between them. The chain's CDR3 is CASRPTAAGDILDGYTF. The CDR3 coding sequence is TGTGCCAGCAGACCCACCGCGGCAGGGGATATCCTTGATGGCTACACCTTC.

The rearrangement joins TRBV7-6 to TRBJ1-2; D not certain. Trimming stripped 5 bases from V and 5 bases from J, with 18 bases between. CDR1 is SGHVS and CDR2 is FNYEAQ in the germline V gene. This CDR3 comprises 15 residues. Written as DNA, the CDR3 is TGTGCCAGCAGCCCAACAGTGGGCAAAGAGTATGGCTACACCTTC. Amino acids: CASSPTVGKEYGYTF.

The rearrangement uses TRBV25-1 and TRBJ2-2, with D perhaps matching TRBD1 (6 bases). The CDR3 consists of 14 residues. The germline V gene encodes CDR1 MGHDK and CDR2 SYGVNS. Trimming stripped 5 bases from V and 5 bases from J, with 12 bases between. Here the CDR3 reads CASSLRTATGELFF. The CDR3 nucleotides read TGTGCCAGCAGTCTACGGACAGCAACCGGGGAGCTGTTTTTT. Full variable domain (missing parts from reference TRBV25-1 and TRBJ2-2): EADIYQTPRYLVIGTGKKITLECSQTMGHDKMYWYQQDPGMELHLIHYSYGVNSTEKGDLSSESTVSRIRTEHFPLTLESARPSHTSQYLCASSLRTATGELFFGEGSRLTVL.

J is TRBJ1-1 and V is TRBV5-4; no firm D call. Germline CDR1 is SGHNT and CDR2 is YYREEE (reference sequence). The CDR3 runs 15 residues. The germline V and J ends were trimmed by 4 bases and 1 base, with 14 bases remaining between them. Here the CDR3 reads CASSHPTVPNTEAFF. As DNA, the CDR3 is TGTGCCAGCAGCCACCCCACGGTCCCGAACACTGAAGCTTTCTTT.

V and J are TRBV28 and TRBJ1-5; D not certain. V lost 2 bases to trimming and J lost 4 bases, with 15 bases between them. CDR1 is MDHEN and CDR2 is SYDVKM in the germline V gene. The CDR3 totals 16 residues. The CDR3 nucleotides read TGTGCCAGCAGTTTAAAGGCGCATTGGAGTAATCAGCCCCAGCATTTT. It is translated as CASSLKAHWSNQPQHF.

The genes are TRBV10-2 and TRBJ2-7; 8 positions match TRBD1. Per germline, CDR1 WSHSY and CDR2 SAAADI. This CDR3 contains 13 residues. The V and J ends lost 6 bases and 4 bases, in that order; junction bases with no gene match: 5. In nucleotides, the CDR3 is TGCGCCAGCAGACGACAGGGGAGGTACGAGCAGTACTTC. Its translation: CASRRQGRYEQYF.

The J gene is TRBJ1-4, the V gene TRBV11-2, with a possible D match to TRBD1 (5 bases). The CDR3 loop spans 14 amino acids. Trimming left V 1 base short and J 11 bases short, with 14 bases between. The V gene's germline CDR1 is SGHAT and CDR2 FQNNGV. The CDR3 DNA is TGTGCCAGCAGCTTAGCGGGGGGGGAAGGGAAACTGTTTTTT. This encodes CASSLAGGEGKLFF.

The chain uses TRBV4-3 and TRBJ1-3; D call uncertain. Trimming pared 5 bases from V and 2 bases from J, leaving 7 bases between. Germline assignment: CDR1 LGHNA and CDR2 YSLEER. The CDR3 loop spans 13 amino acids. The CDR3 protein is CASSSLAGNTIYF. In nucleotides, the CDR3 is TGCGCCAGCAGCAGCCTGGCTGGAAACACCATATATTTT.

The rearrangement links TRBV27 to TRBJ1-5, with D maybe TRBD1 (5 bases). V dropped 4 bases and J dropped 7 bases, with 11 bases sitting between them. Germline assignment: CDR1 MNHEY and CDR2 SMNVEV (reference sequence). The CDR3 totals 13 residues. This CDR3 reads CASSWGGTQPQHF. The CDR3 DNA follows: TGTGCCAGCAGTTGGGGAGGGACCCAGCCCCAGCATTTT.

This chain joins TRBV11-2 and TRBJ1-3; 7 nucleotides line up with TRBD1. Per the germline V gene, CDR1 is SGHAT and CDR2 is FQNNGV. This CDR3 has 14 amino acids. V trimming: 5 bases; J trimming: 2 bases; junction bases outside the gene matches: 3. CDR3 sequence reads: CASSRTGAGNTIYF. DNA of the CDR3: TGTGCCAGCAGCCGTACAGGGGCTGGAAACACCATATATTTT.

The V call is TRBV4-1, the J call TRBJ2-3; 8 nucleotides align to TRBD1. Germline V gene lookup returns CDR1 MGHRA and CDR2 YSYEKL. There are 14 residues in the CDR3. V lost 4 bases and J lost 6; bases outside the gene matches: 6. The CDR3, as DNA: TGCGCCAGCAGCCTAGACAGGGGTGGCGATACGCAGTATTTT. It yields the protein CASSLDRGGDTQYF.

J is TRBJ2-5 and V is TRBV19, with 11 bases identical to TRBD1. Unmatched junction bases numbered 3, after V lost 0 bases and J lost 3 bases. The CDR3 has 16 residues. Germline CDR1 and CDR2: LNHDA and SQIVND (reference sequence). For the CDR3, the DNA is TGTGCCAGTAGTATAGATCGGACAGGGGGCGAAGAGACCCAGTACTTC. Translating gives CASSIDRTGGEETQYF.

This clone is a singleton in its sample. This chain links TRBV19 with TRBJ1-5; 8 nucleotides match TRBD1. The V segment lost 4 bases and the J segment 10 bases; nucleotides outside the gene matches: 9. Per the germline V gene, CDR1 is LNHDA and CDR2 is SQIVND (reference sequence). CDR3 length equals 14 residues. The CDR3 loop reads CASSTDRESSPQHF. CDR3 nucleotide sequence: TGTGCCAGTAGTACGGACAGGGAATCGAGTCCCCAGCATTTT.

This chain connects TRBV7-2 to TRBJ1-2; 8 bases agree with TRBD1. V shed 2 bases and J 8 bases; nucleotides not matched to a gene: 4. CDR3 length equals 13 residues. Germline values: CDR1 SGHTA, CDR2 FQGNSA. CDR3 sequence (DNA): TGTGCCAGCAGCTTACGCAGGGGGCTCGGCTACACCTTC. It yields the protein CASSLRRGLGYTF.

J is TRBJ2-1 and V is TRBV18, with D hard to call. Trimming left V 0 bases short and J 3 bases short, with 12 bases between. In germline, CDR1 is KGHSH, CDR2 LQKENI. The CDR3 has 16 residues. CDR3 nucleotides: TGTGCCAGCTCACCACCTACTGGTAATGGCTACAATGAGCAGTTCTTC. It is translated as CASSPPTGNGYNEQFF.

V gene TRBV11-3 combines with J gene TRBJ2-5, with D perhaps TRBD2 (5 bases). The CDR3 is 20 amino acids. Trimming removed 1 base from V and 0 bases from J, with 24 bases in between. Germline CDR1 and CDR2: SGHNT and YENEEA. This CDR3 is CASSLAPSLDGVGYQETQYF. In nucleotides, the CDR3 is TGTGCCAGCAGCTTAGCCCCCTCCTTGGACGGGGTAGGGTACCAAGAGACCCAGTACTTC.

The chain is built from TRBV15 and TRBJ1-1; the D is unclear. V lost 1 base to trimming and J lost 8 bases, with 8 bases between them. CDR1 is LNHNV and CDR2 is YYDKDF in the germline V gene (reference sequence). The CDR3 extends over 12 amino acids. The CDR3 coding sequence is TGTGCCACCAGCAGAGTCGGAGCAGAAGCTTTCTTT. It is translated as CATSRVGAEAFF.

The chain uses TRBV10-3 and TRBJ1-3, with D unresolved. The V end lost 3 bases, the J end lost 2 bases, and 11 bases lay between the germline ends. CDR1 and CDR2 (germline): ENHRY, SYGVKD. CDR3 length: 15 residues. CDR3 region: CAISEHHNPGNTIYF. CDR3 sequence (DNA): TGTGCCATCAGTGAACACCACAACCCTGGAAACACCATATATTTT.

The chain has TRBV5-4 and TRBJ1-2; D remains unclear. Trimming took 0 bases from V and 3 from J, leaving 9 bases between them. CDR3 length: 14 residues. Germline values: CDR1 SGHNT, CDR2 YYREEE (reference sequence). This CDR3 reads CASSLGSADYGYTF. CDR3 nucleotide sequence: TGTGCCAGCAGCTTGGGGTCGGCGGACTATGGCTACACCTTC.

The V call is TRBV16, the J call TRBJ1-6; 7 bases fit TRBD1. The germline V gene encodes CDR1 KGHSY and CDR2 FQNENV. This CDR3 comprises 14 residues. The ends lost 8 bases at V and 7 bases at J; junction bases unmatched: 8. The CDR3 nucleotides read TGTGCCAGCTCCCGGGACAGCACCAATTCACCCCTCCACTTT. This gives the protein CASSRDSTNSPLHF.